This is a list of T cell receptor beta chains from one sample in a study of blood T cells in healthy people across ages. From the 5' RACE reads, TCRdb called clonotypes with MiXCR, one entry per CDR3 protein. Of more than 1,000,000 distinct CDR3 sequences in the sample, under 30% were seen once. These same records also appear under a second study, on T cells of mothers and their children.

Sequencing was done on a sample of blood. The origin of the receptors is a girl aged 2-9 years in good health. Each CDR3 is given with its conserved first and last residue. Fields, in order: V gene, clone size, CDR3 length, J gene, CDR3 protein. Clone sizes are given selectively: once, few, many, or a class where the clone is expanded.

v_call: TRBV7-8
clone_size: .
cdr3_length: 15
j_call: TRBJ2-5
cdr3_aa: CASSQRQGALETQYF

v_call: TRBV6-2/TRBV6-3
clone_size: .
cdr3_length: 16
j_call: TRBJ2-4
cdr3_aa: CASSYSRGSPPNIQYF

v_call: TRBV6-5
clone_size: .
cdr3_length: 14
j_call: TRBJ2-7
cdr3_aa: CASSRSRAAYEQYF

v_call: TRBV2
clone_size: .
cdr3_length: 16
j_call: TRBJ2-5
cdr3_aa: CPSSEATDRDQETQYF

v_call: TRBV12-3/TRBV12-4
clone_size: .
cdr3_length: 14
j_call: TRBJ2-7
cdr3_aa: CASSPPVKDYEQYF

v_call: TRBV12-3/TRBV12-4
clone_size: few
cdr3_length: 15
j_call: TRBJ2-5
cdr3_aa: CASSPAEKGRETQYF

v_call: TRBV28
clone_size: .
cdr3_length: 16
j_call: TRBJ1-4
cdr3_aa: CASSLLPTGWTEKLFF

v_call: TRBV4-1
clone_size: .
cdr3_length: 15
j_call: TRBJ2-7
cdr3_aa: CASSQAVENPYEQYF

v_call: TRBV12-3/TRBV12-4
clone_size: few
cdr3_length: 19
j_call: TRBJ2-5
cdr3_aa: CASSLSVPSGGALQETQYF

v_call: TRBV7-9
clone_size: few
cdr3_length: 15
j_call: TRBJ1-4
cdr3_aa: CASSPTGTGDEKLFF

v_call: TRBV2
clone_size: few
cdr3_length: 19
j_call: TRBJ2-4
cdr3_aa: CASRVPRGYRGGFVNIQYF

v_call: TRBV19
clone_size: few
cdr3_length: 14
j_call: TRBJ2-3
cdr3_aa: CAVFSGLSTDTQYF

v_call: TRBV4-3
clone_size: .
cdr3_length: 12
j_call: TRBJ1-4
cdr3_aa: CASSQLNEILFF

v_call: TRBV12-3/TRBV12-4
clone_size: .
cdr3_length: 14
j_call: .
cdr3_aa: CASSHPGTGNEQYF

v_call: TRBV7-2
clone_size: .
cdr3_length: 14
j_call: TRBJ2-7
cdr3_aa: CASGTGAEAYEQYF

v_call: TRBV28
clone_size: few
cdr3_length: 12
j_call: TRBJ2-2
cdr3_aa: CATRSGTGELFF

v_call: TRBV18
clone_size: .
cdr3_length: 13
j_call: TRBJ2-3
cdr3_aa: CAGSVSLTDTQYF

v_call: TRBV9
clone_size: .
cdr3_length: 14
j_call: TRBJ1-1
cdr3_aa: CASSVIQGATEAFF

v_call: TRBV11-3
clone_size: .
cdr3_length: 17
j_call: TRBJ2-3
cdr3_aa: CASSRLRLYQGTDTQYF

v_call: TRBV20-1
clone_size: .
cdr3_length: 15
j_call: TRBJ2-7
cdr3_aa: CSARDPGQPTYEQYF

v_call: TRBV4-2
clone_size: .
cdr3_length: 15
j_call: TRBJ1-2
cdr3_aa: CASRAGTGPMGGYTF

v_call: TRBV7-8
clone_size: few
cdr3_length: 13
j_call: TRBJ2-7
cdr3_aa: CASSLNRGVEQYF

v_call: TRBV7-8
clone_size: .
cdr3_length: 15
j_call: TRBJ2-5
cdr3_aa: CASSLGVGGGETQYF

v_call: TRBV2
clone_size: .
cdr3_length: 14
j_call: TRBJ2-2
cdr3_aa: CASSASGSTGELFF

v_call: TRBV7-9
clone_size: .
cdr3_length: 13
j_call: TRBJ2-4
cdr3_aa: CASSPWAGNIQYF

v_call: TRBV15
clone_size: few
cdr3_length: 15
j_call: TRBJ1-3
cdr3_aa: CATSRGQGAGNTIYF

v_call: TRBV7-2
clone_size: .
cdr3_length: 15
j_call: TRBJ2-5
cdr3_aa: CASSLNSGGAETQYF

v_call: TRBV20-1
clone_size: .
cdr3_length: 14
j_call: TRBJ2-5
cdr3_aa: CSASALGGQETQYF

v_call: TRBV2
clone_size: .
cdr3_length: 14
j_call: TRBJ1-4
cdr3_aa: CASGRQVSVEKLFF

v_call: TRBV27
clone_size: .
cdr3_length: 15
j_call: TRBJ2-5
cdr3_aa: CASSFGGGPNREQYF

v_call: TRBV7-9
clone_size: few
cdr3_length: 14
j_call: TRBJ2-5
cdr3_aa: CASSSGQGTETQYF

v_call: TRBV7-9
clone_size: .
cdr3_length: 14
j_call: TRBJ2-3
cdr3_aa: CASSFQATGDTQYF

v_call: TRBV11-2
clone_size: .
cdr3_length: 15
j_call: TRBJ2-3
cdr3_aa: CASSPLGLSTDTQYF

v_call: TRBV7-9
clone_size: few
cdr3_length: 15
j_call: TRBJ2-5
cdr3_aa: CASSYNQGSGETQYF

v_call: TRBV15
clone_size: few
cdr3_length: 14
j_call: TRBJ1-5
cdr3_aa: CATSRRGTNQPQHF

v_call: TRBV18
clone_size: .
cdr3_length: 15
j_call: TRBJ2-7
cdr3_aa: CASSGDADHFHEQYF

v_call: TRBV6-1
clone_size: few
cdr3_length: 13
j_call: .
cdr3_aa: CASSAWGVYEQYF

v_call: TRBV4-3
clone_size: few
cdr3_length: 13
j_call: TRBJ2-1
cdr3_aa: CASSWTGSGEQFF

v_call: TRBV6-6
clone_size: .
cdr3_length: 12
j_call: TRBJ1-1
cdr3_aa: CASRDMNTEAFF

v_call: TRBV20-1
clone_size: .
cdr3_length: 13
j_call: TRBJ2-7
cdr3_aa: CSALEGKSYEQYF

v_call: TRBV12-3/TRBV12-4
clone_size: .
cdr3_length: 14
j_call: TRBJ1-1
cdr3_aa: CASSLFGRDTEAFF

v_call: TRBV28
clone_size: .
cdr3_length: 15
j_call: .
cdr3_aa: CASSPGLGAFEEQFF

v_call: TRBV27
clone_size: few
cdr3_length: 15
j_call: TRBJ2-2
cdr3_aa: CASSLSVASTGELFF

v_call: TRBV6-5
clone_size: few
cdr3_length: 17
j_call: TRBJ1-5
cdr3_aa: CASSYSIDPSPNQPQHF

v_call: TRBV10-3
clone_size: .
cdr3_length: 13
j_call: TRBJ2-7
cdr3_aa: CAISEPAQYEQYF

v_call: TRBV29-1
clone_size: few
cdr3_length: 15
j_call: TRBJ2-5
cdr3_aa: CSAERQLLTQKTQYF

v_call: TRBV29-1
clone_size: few
cdr3_length: 19
j_call: TRBJ2-6
cdr3_aa: CSVEDRTGEPSGGANVLTF

v_call: TRBV3-1
clone_size: .
cdr3_length: 12
j_call: TRBJ2-7
cdr3_aa: CASSQDMGEQYF

v_call: TRBV10-3
clone_size: once
cdr3_length: 14
j_call: TRBJ2-7
cdr3_aa: CAMSTGTGGGEQYF

v_call: TRBV7-7
clone_size: many
cdr3_length: 13
j_call: TRBJ1-5
cdr3_aa: CASSPGGGEALYF

v_call: TRBV2
clone_size: .
cdr3_length: 12
j_call: TRBJ2-1
cdr3_aa: CASSVRHNEQFF